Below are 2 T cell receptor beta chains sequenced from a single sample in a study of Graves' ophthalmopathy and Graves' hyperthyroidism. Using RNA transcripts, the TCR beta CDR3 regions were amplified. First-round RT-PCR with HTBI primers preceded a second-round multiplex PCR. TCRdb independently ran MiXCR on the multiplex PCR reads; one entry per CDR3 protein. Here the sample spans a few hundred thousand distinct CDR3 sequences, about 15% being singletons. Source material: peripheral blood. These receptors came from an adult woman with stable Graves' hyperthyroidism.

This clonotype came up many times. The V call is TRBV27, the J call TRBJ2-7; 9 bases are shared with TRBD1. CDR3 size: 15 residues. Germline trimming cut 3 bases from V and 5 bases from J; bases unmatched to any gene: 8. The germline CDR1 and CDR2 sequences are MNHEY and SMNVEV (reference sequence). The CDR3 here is CASSFLGQGKDEQYF. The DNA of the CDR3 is TGTGCCAGCAGTTTCCTGGGACAGGGCAAGGACGAGCAGTACTTC.

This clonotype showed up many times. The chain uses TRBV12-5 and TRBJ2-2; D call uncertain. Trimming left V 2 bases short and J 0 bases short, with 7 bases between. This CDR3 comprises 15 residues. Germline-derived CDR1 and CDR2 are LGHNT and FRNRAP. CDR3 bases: TGTGCTAGTGGTTTGCCAGGACCGAACACCGGGGAGCTGTTTTTT. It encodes CASGLPGPNTGELFF.